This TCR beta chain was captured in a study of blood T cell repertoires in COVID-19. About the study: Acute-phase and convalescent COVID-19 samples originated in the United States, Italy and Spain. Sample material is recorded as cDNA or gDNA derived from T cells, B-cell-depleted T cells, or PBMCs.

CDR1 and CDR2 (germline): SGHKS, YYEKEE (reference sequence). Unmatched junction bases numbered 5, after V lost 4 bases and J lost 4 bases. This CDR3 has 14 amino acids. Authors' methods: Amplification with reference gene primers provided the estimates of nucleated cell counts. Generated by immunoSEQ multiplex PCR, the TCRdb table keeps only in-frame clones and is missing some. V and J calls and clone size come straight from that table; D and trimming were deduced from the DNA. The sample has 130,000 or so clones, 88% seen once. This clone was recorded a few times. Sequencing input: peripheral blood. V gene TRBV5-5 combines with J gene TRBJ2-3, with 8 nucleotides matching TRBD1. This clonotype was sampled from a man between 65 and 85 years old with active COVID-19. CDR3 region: CASSIPQGADTQYF. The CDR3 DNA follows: TGTGCCAGCAGCATACCACAGGGGGCAGATACGCAGTATTTT.